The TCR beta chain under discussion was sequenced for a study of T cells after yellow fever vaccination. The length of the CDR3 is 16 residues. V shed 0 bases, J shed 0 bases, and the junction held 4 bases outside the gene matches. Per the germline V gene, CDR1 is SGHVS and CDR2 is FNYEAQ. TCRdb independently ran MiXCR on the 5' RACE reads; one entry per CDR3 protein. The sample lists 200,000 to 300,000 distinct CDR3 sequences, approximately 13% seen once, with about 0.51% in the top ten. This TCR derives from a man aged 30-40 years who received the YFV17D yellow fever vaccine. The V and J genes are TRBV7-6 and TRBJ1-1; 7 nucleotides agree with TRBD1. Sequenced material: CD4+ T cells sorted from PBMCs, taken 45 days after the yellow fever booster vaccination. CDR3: CASSLAPTGLNTEAFF. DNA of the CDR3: TGTGCCAGCAGCTTAGCACCGACAGGGCTGAACACTGAAGCTTTCTTT. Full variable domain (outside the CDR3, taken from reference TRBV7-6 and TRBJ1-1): GAGVSQSPRYKVTKRGQDVALRCDPISGHVSLYWYRQALGQGPEFLTYFNYEAQQDKSGLPNDRFSAERPEGSISTLTIQRTEQRDSAMYRCASSLAPTGLNTEAFFGQGTRLTVV.